These 12 T cell receptor beta chains share one sample of origin, sequenced in a study of blood T cell repertoires in COVID-19. The method was immunoSEQ multiplex PCR; TCRdb's version includes in-frame clones alone and lacks a portion of them. This sample has some 260,000 clones, with about three quarters found just once. Sequencing used peripheral blood. The source of these receptors is a woman at least 80 years old with acute or convalescent COVID-19.

The J gene is TRBJ1-1, the V gene TRBV10-3, with 8 bases lining up with TRBD1. The CDR3 is 14 amino acids. Germline V gives CDR1 ENHRY, CDR2 SYGVKD. Trimming took 6 bases from V and 9 from J; bases not matched to a gene: 12. CDR3 region: CAIRGGLDRVQAFF. DNA of the CDR3: TGTGCCATCAGGGGGGGACTGGACAGGGTACAAGCTTTCTTT.

J is TRBJ2-1 and V is TRBV21-1; the D segment call TRBD1 is taken from the table without a DNA check. TRBV21-1 is described as a pseudogene. The CDR3 runs 15 residues. The CDR3 spells CASSKGQCTYNEQFF. CDR3 nucleotide sequence: TGTGCCAGCAGCAAGGGCCAATGCACCTACAATGAGCAGTTCTTC.

CDR3 sequence: CASSPMGLAGVGEQFF. In DNA form, the CDR3 reads TGTGCCAGCAGTCCGATGGGGCTAGCGGGAGTAGGTGAGCAGTTCTTC. This chain uses TRBV5-4 with TRBJ2-1, with 10 positions matching TRBD2. The CDR3 contains 16 residues. J gave up 9 bases and V 5 bases, and 14 bases lay outside the gene matches. Germline V gene sequence: CDR1 SGHNT, CDR2 YYREEE (reference sequence).

The rearrangement uses TRBV5-1 and TRBJ1-2, with 8 bases matching TRBD1. Germline CDR1 and CDR2: SGHRS and YFSETQ. V shed 3 bases and J 5 bases; nucleotides not matched to a gene: 6. The CDR3 totals 14 residues. DNA for the CDR3: TGCGCCAGCAGCTCTCAGGGGGCGAAGTATGGCTACACCTTC. Its translation: CASSSQGAKYGYTF.

This chain connects TRBV6-5 to TRBJ2-7; 8 bases align to TRBD2. The CDR3 covers 14 residues. Germline CDR1 reads MNHEY; CDR2 reads SVGAGI. Germline trimming cut 0 bases from V and 2 bases from J; bases unmatched to any gene: 0. The CDR3 nucleotides are TGTGCCAGCAGTTACTCGCGGGAGGCCTACGAGCAGTACTTC. It codes for CASSYSREAYEQYF.

This chain uses TRBV7-9 with TRBJ2-7, with unresolved D. V was trimmed by 4 bases and J by 3 bases, leaving 7 bases between them. The germline gives CDR1 SEHNR, CDR2 FQNEAQ (reference sequence). The CDR3 spans 12 residues. CDR3 protein: CASSSNSYEQYF. The CDR3 DNA is TGTGCCAGCAGCTCGAATAGCTACGAGCAGTACTTC.

The chain employs TRBV6-6 and TRBJ2-5, with D perhaps matching TRBD2 (6 bases). Germline V gene data show CDR1 as MNHNY and CDR2 as SVGAGI (reference sequence). The length of the CDR3 is 14 residues. V gave up 6 bases and J gave up 1 base, with 12 bases separating them. The CDR3 DNA sequence: TGTGCCAGCAGACCCGAGCGGGTCCAAGAGACCCAGTACTTC. Its protein is CASRPERVQETQYF.

The chain combines TRBV2 with TRBJ1-6; no clear D gene. The germline CDR1 and CDR2 sequences are SNHLY and FYNNEI. The CDR3 totals 13 residues. V lost 3 bases, J lost 9 bases, and 9 bases lay in between. DNA for the CDR3: TGTGCCAGCAGTGACGGCCCGGGTTCACCCCTCCACTTT. Amino acid sequence: CASSDGPGSPLHF.

The chain links TRBV27 to TRBJ1-1; possible D gene TRBD1, 5 bases. Germline lookup yields CDR1 MNHEY and CDR2 SMNVEV (reference sequence). The germline V and J ends were trimmed by 3 bases and 3 bases, with 11 bases remaining between them. The CDR3 has 14 residues. This CDR3 reads CASSLTVADTEAFF. In DNA, the CDR3 is TGTGCCAGCAGTTTGACAGTTGCTGACACTGAAGCTTTCTTT.

The count of this clone is one. V and J are TRBV6-5 and TRBJ2-5; 9 bases agree with TRBD2. Germline CDR1 is MNHEY and CDR2 is SVGAGI. CDR3 length: 14 residues. The V and J ends lost 6 bases and 5 bases, in that order; junction bases with no gene match: 7. For the CDR3, the DNA is TGTGCCAGCAGAGCGGGGGGCGTGGGTGAGACCCAGTACTTC. The encoded protein is CASRAGGVGETQYF.

The chain links TRBV11-2 to TRBJ2-3, with a possible D match to TRBD2 (6 bases). CDR3 length equals 13 residues. Germline CDR1 SGHAT, CDR2 FQNNGV. V was clipped by 5 bases and J by 4 bases, with 10 bases between them. DNA for the CDR3: TGTGCCAGCAGCATCGGGGGTTCAGATACGCAGTATTTT. Protein: CASSIGGSDTQYF.

This clone was seen a handful of times. The rearrangement uses TRBV3-1 (or the pseudogene TRBV3-2) and TRBJ2-7; 9 bases are a match to TRBD2. Germline lookup yields CDR1 LGHDT and CDR2 YNNKEL (reference sequence). Trimming removed 0 bases from V and 3 bases from J; junction bases left unmatched: 18. This CDR3 has 20 amino acids. For the CDR3, the DNA is TGTGCCAGCAGCCAAGAGGGCCCGAGCCTGGGGCGGGGGGGCATCTACGAGCAGTACTTC. As protein: CASSQEGPSLGRGGIYEQYF.